Below, 29 T cell receptor beta chains from the same sample are listed, as sequenced in a study of shared clonotypes between healthy human individuals. Data came from immunoSEQ multiplex PCR; TCRdb stores just in-frame clones and leaves some out. Here the sample spans approximately 2,000,000 clones, 85% to 95% being singletons. Source material: naive CD4+ T cells from PBMCs. Subset in this sample: CD45RA+ positively selected. These receptors came from a man younger than 35 in good health. Some clones in this sample may be carry-over from other donors' samples.

The chain uses TRBV6-1 and TRBJ2-7; D remains unclear. Trimming removed 4 bases from V and 10 bases from J, with 5 bases in between. Germline V CDR1 and CDR2: MNHNS, SASEGT. The length of the CDR3 is 9 residues. In DNA form, the CDR3 reads TGTGCCAGCAGTGGGTCTCAGTACTTC. It specifies CASSGSQYF.

The chain links TRBV14 to TRBJ1-4; 8 bases map to TRBD1. CDR3 length: 15 residues. V gave up 3 bases and J gave up 6 bases; unmatched junction bases: 6. Germline V gene lookup returns CDR1 SGHDN and CDR2 FVKESK. The CDR3 DNA sequence: TGTGCCAGCAGCCAGACAGGGGCCTTTTATGAAAAACTGTTTTTT. As protein: CASSQTGAFYEKLFF.

The rearrangement uses TRBV7-8 and TRBJ2-4, with D unclear. Trimming shortened V by 2 bases and J by 4 bases, and 18 bases separated the two germline ends. Looked up from germline, CDR1 is SGHVS and CDR2 is FQNEAQ. The CDR3 totals 17 residues. The CDR3 is CASSLIWAAGIKNIQYF. As DNA, the CDR3 is TGTGCCAGCAGCTTAATTTGGGCAGCTGGGATAAAAAACATTCAGTACTTC.

The rearrangement joins TRBV28 to TRBJ1-2; D gene unclear. Trimming took 5 bases from V and 10 from J, leaving 17 bases between them. Germline values: CDR1 MDHEN, CDR2 SYDVKM. This CDR3 has 13 amino acids. The chain's CDR3 is CASSPVPAGAYTF. In DNA form, the CDR3 reads TGTGCCAGCAGTCCGGTACCCGCTGGCGCCTACACCTTC.

This clone has only one observation. This sample includes further DNA sequences coding for the same CDR3. The chain carries TRBV5-1 and TRBJ2-7, with D tentatively TRBD1 (6 bases). The ends were cut back, 1 base at V and 0 bases at J, with 8 bases in the middle. CDR3 length: 14 residues. Germline lookup yields CDR1 SGHRS and CDR2 YFSETQ. Here the CDR3 DNA reads TGCGCCAGCAGCTTGACAGGGACCTCCTACGAGCAGTACTTC. Amino acids: CASSLTGTSYEQYF.

This clone showed up just once. This sequence joins TRBV5-1 and TRBJ2-4, with D perhaps TRBD1 or TRBD2 (5 bases each). V lost 3 bases and J lost 5, with 18 bases in between. The CDR3 is made up of 16 amino acids. Looked up from germline, CDR1 is SGHRS and CDR2 is YFSETQ. The CDR3 DNA reads TGCGCCAGCAGCTCGGGGCTCTGGGTTGGTGAAAACATTCAGTACTTC. Protein product: CASSSGLWVGENIQYF.

The rearrangement links TRBV5-1 to TRBJ1-1, with a possible D match to TRBD1 (5 bases). Germline CDR1 and CDR2: SGHRS and YFSETQ. This CDR3 has 16 amino acids. V was shortened by 4 bases and J by 1 base, with 17 bases between the two germline ends. For the CDR3, the DNA is TGCGCCAGCAGCGAGGGAGGGGCTGCCGGGAACACTGAAGCTTTCTTT. Amino acid sequence: CASSEGGAAGNTEAFF.

The V and J genes are TRBV5-4 and TRBJ1-4, with 12 nucleotides matching TRBD1. J gave up 1 base and V 4 bases, and 5 bases lay outside the gene matches. This CDR3 is built from 17 residues. Germline V gene sequence: CDR1 SGHNT, CDR2 YYREEE (reference sequence). The CDR3 nucleotides are TGTGCCAGCAGCCCGGGACAGGGGGCGGTAACTAATGAAAAACTGTTTTTT. It translates to CASSPGQGAVTNEKLFF.

This chain joins TRBV11-3 and TRBJ2-2; TRBD2 matches 9 bases. Germline assignment: CDR1 SGHNT and CDR2 YENEEA. The junction had 9 bases not matched to a gene; V was cut back by 2 bases and J by 5 bases. This CDR3 has 17 residues. CDR3 in DNA: TGTGCCAGCAGCTTAAGTCCAGCGGGAGGCGGGACCGGGGAGCTGTTTTTT. Translation: CASSLSPAGGGTGELFF.

The J gene is TRBJ2-1, the V gene TRBV28; 9 bases line up with TRBD2. The V gene end was trimmed by 4 bases and the J gene end by 6 bases; junction bases not matched to a gene: 10. From germline, CDR1 is MDHEN and CDR2 SYDVKM. The CDR3 loop spans 16 amino acids. CDR3 sequence (DNA): TGTGCCAGCAGTTCCCCGGCGGGAGGGCGCGCCAATGAGCAGTTCTTC. Protein product: CASSSPAGGRANEQFF. Full variable domain (remainder filled in from reference TRBV28 and TRBJ2-1): DVKVTQSSRYLVKRTGEKVFLECVQDMDHENMFWYRQDPGLGLRLIYFSYDVKMKEKGDIPEGYSVSREKKERFSLILESASTNQTSMYLCASSSPAGGRANEQFFGPGTRLTVL.

The chain has TRBV6-1 and TRBJ1-1; D gene unclear. This CDR3 is built from 12 residues. Trimming removed 7 bases from V and 1 base from J, with 7 bases in between. Germline V gene sequence: CDR1 MNHNS, CDR2 SASEGT. In DNA form, the CDR3 reads TGTGCCAGCATCCGGGAGAACACTGAAGCTTTCTTT. This codes for CASIRENTEAFF.

This clone appeared a few times. Other DNA sequences from this sample encode an identical CDR3 as well. Written as DNA, the CDR3 is TGTGCCAGCAGTCCAAGGGGGAACACTGAAGCTTTCTTT. Its translation: CASSPRGNTEAFF. This chain uses TRBV11-2 with TRBJ1-1; D perhaps matches TRBD1 (5 bases). Trimming took 6 bases from V and 1 from J, leaving 9 bases between them. This CDR3 is 13 amino acids long. Germline V gives CDR1 SGHAT, CDR2 FQNNGV.

The chain uses TRBV11-1 and TRBJ2-1, with TRBD1 identical over 7 bases. The CDR3 is 13 amino acids. The V and J ends lost 5 bases and 8 bases, in that order; junction bases with no gene match: 6. Germline V CDR1 and CDR2: SGHAT, FQDESV (reference sequence). As DNA, the CDR3 is TGTGCCAGCAGCCTAGACAGGGTCGATGAGCAGTTCTTC. Its protein product is CASSLDRVDEQFF. Filled out from reference TRBV11-1 and TRBJ2-1, the complete variable domain reads EAEVAQSPRYKITEKSQAVAFWCDPISGHATLYWYRQILGQGPELLVQFQDESVVDDSQLPKDRFSAERLKGVDSTLKIQPAELGDSAMYLCASSLDRVDEQFFGPGTRLTVL.

The V and J genes are TRBV27 and TRBJ2-5, with a weak D call TRBD2 (6 bases). The germline V and J ends were trimmed by 6 bases and 4 bases, with 15 bases remaining between them. The CDR3 sequence is 14 residues long. Germline V gives CDR1 MNHEY, CDR2 SMNVEV (reference sequence). The DNA of the CDR3 is TGTGCCAGCAGCTCCCCGACTAGACGAGAGACCCAGTACTTC. Translated: CASSSPTRRETQYF.

The chain carries TRBV28 and TRBJ1-2, with 8 bases lining up with TRBD1. CDR1 and CDR2 (germline): MDHEN, SYDVKM. The CDR3 is 16 amino acids. Trimming removed 4 bases from V and 2 bases from J; junction bases left unmatched: 9. The CDR3 DNA sequence: TGTGCCAGCAGTTCCGGACAGGGTTCCGTAAACTATGGCTACACCTTC. It translates to CASSSGQGSVNYGYTF.

J is TRBJ1-5 and V is TRBV7-2, with D perhaps matching TRBD1 (5 bases). The CDR3 contains 13 residues. V was cut by 4 bases and J by 6 bases, with 10 bases left in between. Germline V gene sequence: CDR1 SGHTA, CDR2 FQGNSA. For the CDR3, the DNA is TGTGCCAGCAGCTGGGACGTGGGTCAGCCCCAGCATTTT. Residues: CASSWDVGQPQHF.

J is TRBJ2-7 and V is TRBV9; D is undetermined. This CDR3 region has 15 residues. The germline CDR1 and CDR2 sequences are SGDLS and YYNGEE. The V gene lost 0 bases and the J gene lost 4 bases, with 14 bases spanning the gap. DNA of the CDR3: TGTGCCAGCAGCGTAGCCACGACGGCGTCATACGAGCAGTACTTC. It codes for CASSVATTASYEQYF.

This clone was observed once. CDR3 DNA: TGTGCCAGCAGTACCGGGACAGGGCGGACAGATACGCAGTATTTT. Protein: CASSTGTGRTDTQYF. The V and J genes are TRBV6-1 and TRBJ2-3; TRBD1 matches at 9 bases. CDR1 is MNHNS, CDR2 SASEGT, per germline. V dropped 5 bases and J dropped 3; count of bases not matched to a gene: 6. The CDR3 covers 15 residues.

About this clone: This specimen includes other DNA sequences encoding the same CDR3. V gene TRBV9 combines with J gene TRBJ2-3; TRBD2 matches at 14 bases. V gave up 0 bases and J gave up 6 bases; unmatched junction bases: 3. This CDR3 contains 16 residues. Germline CDR1 and CDR2: SGDLS and YYNGEE. This chain's CDR3 is CASSVAGTSGSDTQYF. DNA for the CDR3: TGTGCCAGCAGCGTAGCCGGGACTAGCGGGAGTGATACGCAGTATTTT.

The J gene is TRBJ2-4, the V gene TRBV10-1, with D maybe TRBD1 (6 bases). CDR1 WNHNN and CDR2 SYGVQD come from the germline V gene (reference sequence). The CDR3 has 13 amino acids. The V end lost 6 bases, the J end lost 8 bases, and 14 bases lay between the germline ends. The chain's CDR3 is CASSAGVEDIQYF. In DNA form, the CDR3 reads TGCGCCAGCAGCGCAGGGGTGGAGGACATTCAGTACTTC.

This clone was detected only a few times. The chain employs TRBV29-1 and TRBJ2-3; possible D gene TRBD2, 5 bases. The CDR3 loop spans 13 amino acids. CDR1 and CDR2 (germline): SQVTM, ANQGSEA. V was shortened by 8 bases and J by 2 bases, with 14 bases between the two germline ends. CDR3 DNA: TGCAGCCTTCGGGGAAGGATCACAGATACGCAGTATTTT. Translated: CSLRGRITDTQYF.

V and J are TRBV5-4 and TRBJ2-1; 14 bases align to TRBD2. J was trimmed by 6 bases and V by 4 bases; bases with no gene match: 6. The CDR3 runs to 16 residues. Germline CDR1 is SGHNT and CDR2 is YYREEE (reference sequence). The CDR3 is CASSERLAGGGNEQFF. CDR3 coding DNA: TGTGCCAGCAGCGAAAGACTAGCGGGAGGGGGCAATGAGCAGTTCTTC.

The V call is TRBV28, the J call TRBJ1-5; 7 bases are a match to TRBD1. The ends lost 3 bases at V and 4 bases at J; junction bases unmatched: 3. This CDR3 is built from 14 residues. Germline values: CDR1 MDHEN, CDR2 SYDVKM. The CDR3: CASSLVQGNQPQHF. The CDR3 coding sequence is TGTGCCAGCAGTTTGGTACAGGGGAATCAGCCCCAGCATTTT.

This sequence joins TRBV6-5 and TRBJ1-2; a weak D match, TRBD1 (6 bases). The germline CDR1 and CDR2 sequences are MNHEY and SVGAGI. The CDR3 contains 13 residues. Trimming removed 2 bases at V and 5 bases at J, with 9 bases between. In nucleotides, the CDR3 is TGTGCCAGCAGTTACCGTGGACAGTATGGCTACACCTTC. Protein product: CASSYRGQYGYTF.

This rearrangement joins TRBV18 to TRBJ1-2; D gene uncertain. CDR3 length: 15 residues. Deletions cut 4 bases from V and 0 bases from J, with 12 bases between. Per the germline V gene, CDR1 is KGHSH and CDR2 is LQKENI. CDR3 bases: TGTGCCAGCTCACAGGACCTTGCTTCTAACTATGGCTACACCTTC. It specifies CASSQDLASNYGYTF. The whole variable domain, remainder taken from reference TRBV18 and TRBJ1-2, is NAGVMQNPRHLVRRRGQEARLRCSPMKGHSHVYWYRQLPEEGLKFMVYLQKENIIDESGMPKERFSAEFPKEGPSILRIQQVVRGDSAAYFCASSQDLASNYGYTFGSGTRLTVV.

This chain links TRBV7-6 with TRBJ1-6; D is possibly TRBD1 (5 bases). Germline values: CDR1 SGHVS, CDR2 FNYEAQ. The CDR3 is made up of 14 amino acids. The V end was cut by 1 base, the J end by 8 bases, with 9 bases between. The DNA for the CDR3 is TGTGCCAGCAGCTTAGAAGGGACGGATTCACCCCTCCACTTT. Protein: CASSLEGTDSPLHF.

The chain uses TRBV28 and TRBJ2-7, with a possible D match to TRBD1 (6 bases). V was trimmed by 6 bases and J by 5 bases, leaving 17 bases between them. Germline values: CDR1 MDHEN, CDR2 SYDVKM. This CDR3 is built from 14 residues. Here the CDR3 DNA reads TGTGCCAGCAGGTCACGGGACACAGGGAACGAGCAGTACTTC. It encodes CASRSRDTGNEQYF.

V is TRBV15 and J is TRBJ2-1; 11 bases line up with TRBD2. The CDR3 extends over 17 amino acids. The germline V gene encodes CDR1 LNHNV and CDR2 YYDKDF (reference sequence). Germline trimming cut 0 bases from V and 6 bases from J; bases unmatched to any gene: 7. The CDR3 is CATSREPSGRQGNEQFF. Here the CDR3 DNA reads TGTGCCACCAGCAGAGAACCTAGCGGGAGGCAGGGCAATGAGCAGTTCTTC.

Written as DNA, the CDR3 is TGTGCCAGCAGTGATATCTCCCGACTCAACAATGAGCAGTTCTTC. Translation gives CASSDISRLNNEQFF. The V and J genes are TRBV2 and TRBJ2-1; D remains unclear. With 3 bases removed from V and 5 bases from J, the gap between germline ends came to 14 bases. Germline CDR1 is SNHLY and CDR2 is FYNNEI. The CDR3 consists of 15 residues. Supplemented by reference TRBV2 and TRBJ2-1, the full variable domain reads EPEVTQTPSHQVTQMGQEVILRCVPISNHLYFYWYRQILGQKVEFLVSFYNNEISEKSEIFDDQFSVERPDGSNFTLKIRSTKLEDSAMYFCASSDISRLNNEQFFGPGTRLTVL.